This entry describes one TCR beta chain. Its specific antigen is unknown. Per-base qualities were not stored, and no clone one base away is much larger. The source of the sample is a study of cytomegalovirus exposure and HLA in healthy donors (dated by TCRdb to the late 2010s). Looking at the study overall: An earlier analysis of 587 of the donors reported about 250 Gb of sequence data and some 100 million unique TCR beta sequences from 150 million to 200 million T cells. In a later analysis, previously published TCR beta repertoires from 500 to 750 donors were re-analyzed and high-resolution HLA genotyping was added so that TCR occurrence patterns could be studied. The genetic ancestry cluster associated with self-reported Caucasian donors included about 81% of the 300 to 450 genotyped donors. Donor age, sex, ethnicity and CMV serostatus were compiled alongside the repertoire data. Along with the approximately 700-subject first cohort, a separate validation cohort of around 120 different subjects was used. Rather than drawing on any new phenotypic data, the later analysis identified candidate immune exposures from TCR beta sequences and the way those sequences occurred across donors. Typing coverage varied by locus: about 620-640 donors for A, B, C, DRB1 and DQB1; more than 500 for DQA1; some 610 for DPA1; approximately 470 for DPB1. All discovery cohort repertoires had been generated on a single sequencing platform. To decide whether each TCR beta V gene segment behaved as functional or pseudogenic, an earlier analysis of nearly 600 of the donors relied on high-throughput TCR beta sequencing. A later genetic analysis used genome-wide SNP genotypes for about 65% of the 666 donors, treating that subset as a discovery cohort. An early release covering roughly 580 HLA-typed donors comprised roughly 300 gigabases of sequencing data and around 80 million unique TCR sequences. Using immunosequencing, the study profiled T cell repertoires from 550 to 750 subjects and related those repertoires to cytomegalovirus serostatus. Four to six DR-DQ haplotypes were handled as single units for association and clustering, since linkage in the cohort was strong. The aim of the study was to test whether cataloging public T cell receptors could identify signatures of past pathogen exposure. Among some 410 genotyped donors of the cohort, an average of approximately 240,000 unique TCR beta nucleotide sequences were sequenced per donor, roughly 20% of them non-productive. Both class I and class II loci were covered by HLA typing, at four-digit resolution. To predict cytomegalovirus infection status, the study combined high-throughput TCR immunosequencing, statistical association of individual TCRs with disease status, and machine learning.

The CDR1 and CDR2 encoded by the germline V gene are SGHRS and YFSETQ. V lost 0 bases and J lost 2 bases; the stretch between them is 8 bases long. The CDR3 covers 14 residues, taking in both the cysteine and the phenylalanine. The retained sequence is limited to the CDR3, 42 bases, with the frame set at the first base. The receptor library was made with the immunoSEQ multiplex PCR assay. For the multiplex PCR, a mixture combining 60 forward primers for TCR Vbeta segments and 13 reverse primers for TCR Jbeta segments was used. The CDR3 region of rearranged TCR beta genes was amplified from genomic DNA by a multiplex PCR assay. The Illumina HiSeq System was used to sequence the amplified TCR beta libraries as 87-base-pair reads. Under the source paper's analysis protocol: In a later analysis, tens of millions of unique TCR beta chains were counted across the approximately 640 repertoires, and about 10 million of these chains were shared by at least two donors. Raw reads were error-corrected and collapsed into unique sequences with a nearest-neighbor algorithm that merged closely related sequences to remove PCR and sequencing errors. Alignment of CDR3 sequences to IMGT reference sequences was used to assign V, D and J gene segments. For a sequence to be retained, a match of at least six nucleotides to both a V gene segment and a J gene segment was required. Rearrangements were classified as productive when the CDR3 lacked stop codons and remained in frame with V and J, and all other rearrangements were classified as non-productive. Following IMGT convention, CDR3 was defined as the stretch from the second conserved V-encoded cysteine up to the conserved J-encoded phenylalanine. The earlier analysis of some 600 of the donors excluded sequences that lacked an unambiguous match to a single V gene segment. An earlier analysis of 587 of the donors classified V segments as functional when productive rearrangements were above 56.7% and as segregating when the standard deviation between donors was above 5%. A statistical classification framework was built to diagnose cytomegalovirus status from the catalog of TCR beta chain sequences. In a later analysis, V and J genes were assigned by comparing TCR nucleotide sequences against IMGT/GENE-DB human TR gene sequences. In a later analysis, CDR3 sequences and most-parsimonious VDJ recombination scenarios were assigned using the TCRdist pipeline. In a later analysis, each TCR beta chain was defined by its CDR3 amino acid sequence together with its V-gene family, and reads without a unique V-gene family were excluded. In a later analysis, several hundred highly shared, low-generation-probability nucleotide sequences were removed to address suspected cross-contamination and a sequencing artifact. For each public chain, a later analysis derived a clonal expansion index from normalized ranks of inferred template counts within each repertoire. A later analysis computed generation probabilities with a VDJ recombination model fitted to out-of-frame rearrangements, and checked the results against IGoR. Hypergeometric tests were used in a later analysis to score TCR-TCR, TCR-HLA and TCR-CMV co-occurrence, with a repertoire-size bias correction applied to the TCR pairs. To estimate false discovery rates, a later analysis permuted the HLA or CMV assignments 20 times. In a later analysis, co-occurring TCRs were grouped with DBSCAN, and TCRdist sequence similarity was added when clustering was performed within HLA-allele-positive subsets. Co-occurrence clustering excluded repertoires with fewer than 30,000 or more than 120,000 public chains, plus five with anomalous nucleotide sharing. As stored in TCRdb, this immuneACCESS dataset retains in-frame rearrangements with V and J assigned. A fraction of the clones does not appear; measured against another copy, unresolved V genes explain less than half of the discrepancy, and the remainder lacks a known reason. V, J and clone size derive from that table, while D and trimming were established from the DNA sequence. The sample contains roughly 110,000 clones, 70% to 85% of them found a single time. The ten largest account for about 4% of the sample.

Broader findings and caveats from the paper: Compared with the roughly 720-donor mean, donors in an Asian-associated ancestry cluster had fewer N-insertions in productive TCRs, according to a later genetic analysis. Specific HLA alleles were associated with roughly 17,000 TCR beta sequences at a false discovery rate of 0.05 in a later analysis. Immune exposure information for the cohort was limited to CMV serostatus. In a later analysis, TCR association rates were found to vary across HLA loci, with the most associated TCRs seen for DRB1 alleles and the fewest for HLA-C alleles. Across donors, most TCR sequences were observed very rarely, whereas some public TCRs were present in many individuals. A further reported finding was that TCR beta sequences accurately predicted the HLA-A and HLA-B alleles for most subjects in the first cohort. Roughly uniform sequencing depth across donors was assumed in presence/absence analyses, although this assumption may not hold. Because HLA typing was missing for some donors at each locus, association tests included only the typed subset. The cohort was sequenced for TCR beta chains only, and without alpha or paired-chain data the features that could be detected were limited. Some IMGT-functional V segments, including TRBV6-2 and TRBV6-3, could not be told apart with the 87-base-pair reads, so those segments were excluded. When HLA alleles, especially DR and DQ, strongly co-occurred, TCR associations were difficult to assign to individual alleles. Three of the identified cytomegalovirus-associated TCR beta chains were confirmed in vitro to be specific for cytomegalovirus antigens. According to the authors, the approach could potentially be generalized to other disease states and immunological phenotypes. V-gene and J-gene trimming of TCR beta chains was associated with a missense DCLRE1C variant in a later genetic analysis, and the association was replicated in an independent cohort. A group of highly shared sequence variants was considered likely to be a technical artifact of the sequencing pipeline. An earlier analysis of several hundred of the donors showed that most TCR beta V segments appeared in productive rearrangements either about 87% or about 30% of the time, which broadly matched IMGT annotations. Correlated functional status among segregating V segments might be attributable to linkage disequilibrium, but an unknown experimental factor could not be ruled out. Fewer than 20 rarely observed V segments, including chromosome 9 orphons, were excluded from the earlier analysis of approximately 600 of the donors because counts were too low. A later analysis reported that several top co-occurrence clusters appeared linked to parvovirus B19, influenza, CMV and Epstein-Barr virus. The classifier was reported to diagnose cytomegalovirus status with high specificity and sensitivity in both the original and validation cohorts. In a later analysis, HLA-associated TCR beta chains showed more clonal expansion and lower generation probabilities than non-associated chains that were equally common. According to a later analysis, most CMV-associated TCR beta chains appeared to be HLA-restricted, and the HLA associations seemed to be driven largely by CMV exposure. The study gave a list of about 160 TCR beta chains associated with cytomegalovirus.

In total, around 600 healthy bone marrow donors made up the cohort. All cohort members were sampled while nominally healthy, although unrecorded immune exposures were likely present. The donor was CMV seropositive and was included in the group of approximately 300 seropositive cohort members. Each donor provided a peripheral blood sample, and peripheral blood mononuclear cells were used for TCR beta sequencing. The Qiagen DNeasy Blood Extraction Kit was used to extract genomic DNA from the blood cell samples. This receptor was obtained from a woman in her thirties or forties in good health and CMV-seropositive. This chain joins TRBV5-1 to TRBJ1-1, with the identity of the D gene unclear. Sequenced sample: PBMCs. The DNA sequence follows: TGCGCCAGCAGCTTGGCACGGGGAAACACTGAAGCTTTCTTT. Translated, this is CASSLARGNTEAFF.